Listed below are T cell receptor beta chains from one sample, sequenced in a study of blood T cell repertoires in COVID-19. Libraries were prepared by immunoSEQ multiplex PCR; TCRdb keeps only in-frame clonotypes and omits some of them. The data hold 120,000 or so clones, with 74% observed a single time. Sequencing used peripheral blood. The receptors come from a man in his 60s with acute or convalescent COVID-19. Each CDR3 is given with its conserved first and last residue. D genes are given only for firm matches. Not all rows give a size; the values are once, few, many and, for expanded clones, a class.

TRBD2	TRBV30	TRBJ2-7	-	TGTGCCTGGACCGGGACCTCCTTTAGCGGGAGCGAGCAGTACTTC	CAWTGTSFSGSEQYF
-	TRBV19	TRBJ1-1	once	TGTGCCAGTAGATCAGGAGGGATGGGGAGAGGGGACACTGAAGCTTTCTTT	CASRSGGMGRGDTEAFF
-	TRBV30	TRBJ2-7	-	TGTGCCTGGAGCATACAGGGTAGGCCCTACGAGCAGTACTTC	CAWSIQGRPYEQYF
-	TRBV12-3/TRBV12-4	TRBJ1-3	once	TGTGCCAGCAGTTTGGCGGAAGGAAACACCATATATTTT	CASSLAEGNTIYF
-	TRBV7-9	TRBJ1-2	-	TGTGCCAGCAGCTCGGGACGGCGGGAGGCTGGCTACACCTTC	CASSSGRREAGYTF
-	TRBV15	TRBJ1-2	-	TGTGCCACCAGCAGAGACCTCTTGGCGGGGAGAACAGCCGTTAACTATGGCTACACCTTC	CATSRDLLAGRTAVNYGYTF
TRBD1	TRBV5-1	TRBJ1-5	-	TGCGCCAGCAGTCCGGGACAGAATAGCAATCAGCCCCAGCATTTT	CASSPGQNSNQPQHF
-	TRBV6-6	TRBJ1-6	-	TGTGCCAGCAGTTACTCTGGGGCCGAACCCCTCCACTTT	CASSYSGAEPLHF
TRBD2	TRBV4-2	TRBJ2-1	-	TGTGCCAGCAACCCCCGGGCGGGAGCTTACGATGAGCAGTTCTTC	CASNPRAGAYDEQFF
-	TRBV11-2	TRBJ1-1	few	TGTGCCAGCAGCTTTCTCTCACGGACTGAAGCTTTCTTT	CASSFLSRTEAFF
-	TRBV5-1	TRBJ1-1	-	TGCGCCAGCAGCCCCAGGGGCGCTGGGAACACTGAAGCTTTCTTT	CASSPRGAGNTEAFF
-	TRBV28	TRBJ1-1	few	TGTGCCAGCAGTTTCGGCGGGAAGGCTGAAGCTTTCTTT	CASSFGGKAEAFF
TRBD2	TRBV5-1	TRBJ2-1	-	TGCGCCAGCAGCTGGACTAGCGGGAGCCCGAGCTCCTACAATGAGCAGTTCTTC	CASSWTSGSPSSYNEQFF
-	TRBV7-3	TRBJ1-2	-	TGTGCCAGCAGCCCAGGGGCAGGACAGCCTAACTATGGCTACACCTTC	CASSPGAGQPNYGYTF
TRBD1	TRBV10-3	TRBJ1-5	-	TGTGCCATCCGACAGGGGGATAGCAATCAGCCCCAGCATTTT	CAIRQGDSNQPQHF
TRBD2	TRBV27	TRBJ2-3	-	TGTGCCAGCAGTTTATCGACTAGCGGGAGAACAGATACGCAGTATTTT	CASSLSTSGRTDTQYF
TRBD1	TRBV11-2	TRBJ1-4	-	TGTGCCAGCAGCTCCGACAGGGGGCGAGGCGAAAAACTGTTTTTT	CASSSDRGRGEKLFF
-	TRBV5-8	TRBJ1-2	-	TGTGCCAGCAGCTCCGGGGTTAGTGGCTACACCTTC	CASSSGVSGYTF
TRBD2	TRBV3-1/TRBV3-2	TRBJ2-3	-	TGTGCCAGCAGCGGGGGACTAGCGGGGGAAAGCACAGATACGCAGTATTTT	CASSGGLAGESTDTQYF
TRBD1	TRBV15	TRBJ2-3	-	TGTGCCACCAGCACCAGACAGGGGGGAACAGATACGCAGTATTTT	CATSTRQGGTDTQYF
-	TRBV7-3	TRBJ2-2	few	TGTGCCAGCAGTTACAGGGTACCCGGGGAGCTGTTTTTT	CASSYRVPGELFF
-	TRBV7-3	TRBJ2-3	-	TGTGCCAGCAGCACCCAGGGTCTTAGCACAGATACGCAGTATTTT	CASSTQGLSTDTQYF
-	TRBV2	TRBJ2-5	-	TGTGCCAGCAACCGGAGACAGGAAGAGACCCAGTACTTC	CASNRRQEETQYF
TRBD1	TRBV28	TRBJ1-6	few	TGTGCCAGCAGTTTGGGACAGGGAGGTTCACCCCTCCACTTT	CASSLGQGGSPLHF
TRBD2	TRBV12-5	TRBJ2-2	few	TGTGCTAGTGGTTTGAAGCGGGGGGCCGGGGAGCTGTTTTTT	CASGLKRGAGELFF
TRBD2	TRBV5-1	TRBJ2-3	-	TGCGCCAGCAGCTTGAGAAGCGGGAGGAGGACAGATACGCAGTATTTT	CASSLRSGRRTDTQYF
-	TRBV6-5	TRBJ2-3	-	TGTGCCAGCAGTTACCAACGACAGTCCACGCAGTATTTT	CASSYQRQSTQYF
-	TRBV3-1/TRBV3-2	TRBJ2-7	-	TGTGCCAGCAGCCAAAGGGGTTCCTACGAGCAGTACTTC	CASSQRGSYEQYF
-	TRBV21-1	TRBJ1-2	-	TGTGCCAGCAGCAAAAACGGTGGACAGGGGTGGGGCTACACCTTC	CASSKNGGQGWGYTF
-	TRBV11-2	TRBJ2-1	-	TGTGCCAGCAGCTTAGCTCTAGTAGTCCCCTACAATGAGCAGTTCTTC	CASSLALVVPYNEQFF
-	TRBV5-1	TRBJ2-1	-	TGCGCCAGCAGCTTGGCAGGGGCCTTCTCCTACAATGAGCAGTTCTTC	CASSLAGAFSYNEQFF
TRBD2	TRBV5-1	TRBJ2-7	-	TGCGCCAGCAGCTTCCACGGACTCGCGGGGGGGGTCCGGGTCAACGAGCAGTACTTC	CASSFHGLAGGVRVNEQYF
-	TRBV24-1	TRBJ2-3	-	TGTGCCACCAGCGAATTAGGGGGTGGCACAGATACGCAGTATTTT	CATSELGGGTDTQYF
-	TRBV6-5	TRBJ2-3	-	TGTGCCAGCAACGGCGGAACTAGCACAGATACGCAGTATTTT	CASNGGTSTDTQYF
-	TRBV29-1	TRBJ2-2	-	TGCAGCGTTGAACCACAGGGGGGGCGGGGGGAGCTGTTTTTT	CSVEPQGGRGELFF
TRBD1	TRBV19	TRBJ1-2	-	TGTGCCAGTAGTATGGCGGGACAGGGCTATGGCTACACCTTC	CASSMAGQGYGYTF
TRBD1	TRBV3-1/TRBV3-2	TRBJ1-2	-	TGTGCCAGCAGCCAAGGACCCAGGGGGGGCTACACCTTC	CASSQGPRGGYTF
-	TRBV11-2	TRBJ2-7	-	TGTGCCAGCAGCTTAGGGCGGACAGTCGAGCAGTACTTC	CASSLGRTVEQYF
-	TRBV10-3	TRBJ2-3	once	TGTGCCATCACCCACGACTGGAGTGCAGATACGCAGTATTTT	CAITHDWSADTQYF
TRBD1	TRBV29-1	TRBJ1-2	-	TGCAGCGTTGAAAGACAGGGGGGAACCGGCTACACCTTC	CSVERQGGTGYTF
-	TRBV5-6	TRBJ2-2	-	TGTGCCAGCAGCTTGCCCAGGGGCGTCCCGAACACCGGGGAGCTGTTTTTT	CASSLPRGVPNTGELFF
-	TRBV9	TRBJ2-3	-	TGTGCCAGCAGCCAGTGGACTAGCACAGATACGCAGTATTTT	CASSQWTSTDTQYF
TRBD2	TRBV24-1	TRBJ2-3	-	TGTGCCACCAGTGATTGGGGGGGAGGCTTATCAGATACGCAGTATTTT	CATSDWGGGLSDTQYF
-	TRBV5-4	TRBJ1-2	-	TGTGCCAGCAGCTTCGGCGGAAGCTATGGCTACACCTTC	CASSFGGSYGYTF
TRBD1	TRBV4-1	TRBJ1-1	few	TGCGCCAGCAGCCAACGACAGGGGATCACTGAAGCTTTCTTT	CASSQRQGITEAFF
TRBD2	TRBV29-1	TRBJ2-1	-	TGCAGCGTTTCTCAGCGGGGGAGCTCCTACAATGAGCAGTTCTTC	CSVSQRGSSYNEQFF
-	TRBV19	TRBJ2-6	few	TGTGCCAGTAGCGCACGGTTCTCTGGGGCCAACGTCCTGACTTTC	CASSARFSGANVLTF
TRBD1	TRBV30	TRBJ1-2	-	TGTGCCTGGACCCGGGGACAGGGTGGCTACACCTTC	CAWTRGQGGYTF
-	TRBV19	TRBJ1-2	-	TGTGCCAGTAGTCTGAGGGTTGATGGCTACACCTTC	CASSLRVDGYTF
-	TRBV3-1/TRBV3-2	TRBJ1-1	-	TGCGCCAGCTCTAAAGTTAACACTGAAGCTTTCTTT	CASSKVNTEAFF
TRBD1	TRBV27	TRBJ1-2	few	TGTGCCAGCAGTTTAAGGGGACAGCGCTATGGCTACACCTTC	CASSLRGQRYGYTF
-	TRBV18	TRBJ1-1	-	TGTGCCAGCTCACCACCGTTACGAGGTTCGGCTTTCTTT	CASSPPLRGSAFF
TRBD1	TRBV27	TRBJ1-6	-	TGTGCCAGCAGCCGGACAGGGAATAATTCACCCCTCCACTTT	CASSRTGNNSPLHF
-	TRBV30	TRBJ2-2	-	TGTGCCTGGACCCCGACAGTCACCGGGGAGCTGTTTTTT	CAWTPTVTGELFF
TRBD1	TRBV6-5	TRBJ1-2	-	TGTGCCAGCAGTTACCGGGGACAGGGTCATGGCTACACCTTC	CASSYRGQGHGYTF
-	TRBV3-1/TRBV3-2	TRBJ1-1	-	TGTGCCAGCAGCCAAGATAATCAGGGGCGCATGACTGAAGCTTTCTTT	CASSQDNQGRMTEAFF
TRBD1	TRBV5-6	TRBJ2-1	-	TGTGCCAGCAGCTTAGACAGGGGACCCTCAACCCTCTACAATGAGCAGTTCTTC	CASSLDRGPSTLYNEQFF